One sample yielded the 26 T cell receptor beta chains listed below, sequenced in a study of human T cells and chemical hapten exposure. Time point reported: healthy volunteer bleed at 6 weeks. Unfractionated whole blood served as the source for total RNA extraction. MiXCR, run by TCRdb on the RACE reads, gives a single entry per CDR3 protein. Of around 80,000 distinct CDR3 sequences listed, 7% to 9% are singletons. The sequencing sample was made of whole blood. The receptors were gathered from a male donor in good health. Some clones in this sample may be carry-over from other donors' samples.

The V call is TRBV5-1, the J call TRBJ1-1; weak D call: TRBD1 (5 bases). Germline CDR1 SGHRS, CDR2 YFSETQ. This CDR3 has 15 amino acids. Trimming cost V 0 bases and J 0 bases, with 9 bases left between them. The CDR3 bases are TGCGCCAGCAGCTTGGCGGGGACGTTGAACACTGAAGCTTTCTTT. Protein product: CASSLAGTLNTEAFF.

J is TRBJ1-4 and V is TRBV7-9, with 9 bases matching TRBD1. The junction had 4 bases not matched to a gene; V was cut back by 6 bases and J by 2 bases. The CDR3 spans 15 residues. The germline V gene encodes CDR1 SEHNR and CDR2 FQNEAQ (reference sequence). The CDR3, as DNA: TGTGCCAGCAGATCCGGACAGGGGACTAATGAAAAACTGTTTTTT. Its protein product is CASRSGQGTNEKLFF.

The gene calls are TRBV27 and TRBJ2-7; D is perhaps TRBD1 (5 bases). The CDR3 covers 12 residues. V lost 3 bases and J lost 3, with 6 bases in between. Germline loops: CDR1 MNHEY, CDR2 SMNVEV (reference sequence). The CDR3 here is CASSFQGYEQYF. For the CDR3, the DNA is TGTGCCAGCAGTTTCCAGGGCTACGAGCAGTACTTC.

This clonotype has a handful of counts. The chain is built from TRBV30 and TRBJ2-3, with D tentatively TRBD2 (5 bases). With 6 bases removed from V and 2 bases from J, the gap between germline ends came to 15 bases. CDR3 length: 14 amino acids. The V gene's germline CDR1 is GTSNPN and CDR2 SVGIG (reference sequence). CDR3 sequence: CACSRSGSTDTQYF. The CDR3 region has the DNA TGTGCCTGTTCACGGAGCGGCTCCACAGATACGCAGTATTTT.

In this sample, this clonotype turned up a few times. This chain connects TRBV15 to TRBJ2-1; D ambiguous. Trimming took off 5 bases at V and 10 bases at J, with 9 bases between the two ends. Germline-derived CDR1 and CDR2 are LNHNV and YYDKDF (reference sequence). The CDR3 sequence is 11 residues long. The CDR3 protein is CATSGGVEQFF. As DNA, the CDR3 is TGTGCCACCAGCGGTGGTGTCGAGCAGTTCTTC.

In its sample, this clonotype was seen a few times. The chain carries TRBV4-3 and TRBJ1-3, with D possibly TRBD1 on 5 matching bases. In germline, CDR1 is LGHNA, CDR2 YSLEER. The CDR3 length is 15 residues. V lost 3 bases, J lost 0 bases, and 9 bases lay in between. In nucleotides, the CDR3 is TGCGCCAGCAGCCAGGGACGGCACTCTGGAAACACCATATATTTT. Translated: CASSQGRHSGNTIYF.

This clonotype occurred a few times. This sequence joins TRBV20-1 and TRBJ1-4, with a possible D match to TRBD1 (6 bases). This CDR3 is 13 amino acids long. Germline V lookup: CDR1 DFQATT, CDR2 SNEGSKA (reference sequence). Trimming took 1 base from V and 3 from J, leaving 6 bases between them. The CDR3 protein is CSARGGPNEKLFF. The DNA for the CDR3 is TGCAGTGCTAGAGGGGGGCCTAATGAAAAACTGTTTTTT.

This clonotype showed up just a few times. The chain couples TRBV29-1 to TRBJ1-1, with 11 bases fitting TRBD1. This CDR3 contains 13 residues. V shed 3 bases and J 5 bases; nucleotides not matched to a gene: 2. Germline-derived CDR1 and CDR2 are SQVTM and ANQGSEA. CDR3 in DNA: TGCAGCGTTGAGGACAGGGGGCAAACTGAAGCTTTCTTT. Amino acid sequence: CSVEDRGQTEAFF.

This clonotype was found a few times. The rearrangement joins TRBV25-1 to TRBJ1-5, with 8 bases identical to TRBD1. Germline assignment: CDR1 MGHDK and CDR2 SYGVNS. CDR3 length: 15 amino acids. The ends lost 5 bases at V and 7 bases at J; junction bases unmatched: 10. The chain's CDR3 is CASSPNGTGEQPQHF. In DNA form, the CDR3 reads TGTGCCAGCAGTCCAAACGGGACAGGAGAGCAGCCCCAGCATTTT. The whole variable domain, filled in from reference TRBV25-1 and TRBJ1-5, reads EADIYQTPRYLVIGTGKKITLECSQTMGHDKMYWYQQDPGMELHLIHYSYGVNSTEKGDLSSESTVSRIRTEHFPLTLESARPSHTSQYLCASSPNGTGEQPQHFGDGTRLSIL.

The V call is TRBV12-5, the J call TRBJ1-4; weak D call: TRBD1 (5 bases). CDR3 length equals 19 residues. Germline loops: CDR1 LGHNT, CDR2 FRNRAP. V gave up 5 bases and J gave up 0 bases, with 22 bases separating them. CDR3 region: CASGLGRGPTIATNEKLFF. DNA for the CDR3: TGTGCTAGTGGTCTGGGACGGGGCCCGACGATTGCAACTAATGAAAAACTGTTTTTT.

This clonotype turned up a few times. The rearrangement links TRBV7-2 to TRBJ2-3; maybe TRBD2 (5 bases). The V end was cut by 2 bases, the J end by 5 bases, with 17 bases between. The CDR3 totals 16 residues. The V gene's germline CDR1 is SGHTA and CDR2 FQGNSA. The CDR3 DNA is TGTGCCAGCAGCTTAAAGGATCGGGGAACTATAGATACGCAGTATTTT. Translated, it gives CASSLKDRGTIDTQYF.

The V and J genes are TRBV27 and TRBJ2-3; no reliable D call. The CDR3 runs 15 residues. Trimming took off 0 bases at V and 4 bases at J, with 11 bases between the two ends. Germline lookup yields CDR1 MNHEY and CDR2 SMNVEV (reference sequence). CDR3 sequence: CASSLSPLLPDTQYF. In nucleotides, the CDR3 is TGTGCCAGCAGTTTATCGCCCCTCCTTCCAGATACGCAGTATTTT.

This clonotype turned up a few times. The V and J genes are TRBV5-1 and TRBJ2-7; D call uncertain. CDR3 length: 12 amino acids. In germline, CDR1 is SGHRS, CDR2 YFSETQ. V lost 4 bases and J lost 2, with 7 bases in between. The DNA of the CDR3 is TGCGCCAGCAGCCCGGACGCCTACGAGCAGTACTTC. It translates to CASSPDAYEQYF.

The chain uses TRBV3-1 and TRBJ1-5, with 10 bases matching TRBD1. Germline lookup yields CDR1 LGHDT and CDR2 YNNKEL (reference sequence). This CDR3 has 15 residues. The ends lost 0 bases at V and 5 bases at J; junction bases unmatched: 1. CDR3 region: CASSQEGTGDQPQHF. In nucleotides, the CDR3 is TGTGCCAGCAGCCAAGAAGGGACAGGGGATCAGCCCCAGCATTTT.

V is TRBV6-6 and J is TRBJ2-7; 9 bases match TRBD2. In germline, CDR1 is MNHNY, CDR2 SVGAGI (reference sequence). The junction had 8 bases not matched to a gene; V was cut back by 5 bases and J by 6 bases. CDR3 length: 14 amino acids. The CDR3 nucleotides read TGTGCCAGCAGTGAGGGACTAGCAGTCGGCGAGCAGTACTTC. Translated: CASSEGLAVGEQYF.

The rearrangement links TRBV20-1 to TRBJ2-5; TRBD1 matches at 8 bases. The length of the CDR3 is 14 residues. Germline trimming cut 6 bases from V and 2 bases from J; bases unmatched to any gene: 8. Germline V lookup: CDR1 DFQATT, CDR2 SNEGSKA (reference sequence). Here the CDR3 reads CSAIGQGIQETQYF. The CDR3 DNA is TGCAGTGCGATAGGACAGGGTATACAAGAGACCCAGTACTTC.

The chain links TRBV7-9 to TRBJ2-3; D ambiguous. The ends were cut back, 2 bases at V and 0 bases at J, with 12 bases in the middle. The CDR3 is made up of 16 amino acids. Germline CDR1 SEHNR, CDR2 FQNEAQ (reference sequence). In nucleotides, the CDR3 is TGTGCCAGCAGCTTACACGATACCCCTAGCACAGATACGCAGTATTTT. Its translation is CASSLHDTPSTDTQYF.

The chain uses TRBV3-1 and TRBJ1-5; maybe TRBD1 (5 bases). CDR3 length: 15 residues. CDR1 is LGHDT and CDR2 is YNNKEL in the germline V gene (reference sequence). V lost 1 base, J lost 4 bases, and 11 bases lay in between. The DNA of the CDR3 is TGTGCCAGCAGCCAAGCTCGGGCAGGGAATCAGCCCCAGCATTTT. Translated: CASSQARAGNQPQHF.

Ten or more counts support this clonotype. V is TRBV6-5 and J is TRBJ1-1, with 10 nucleotides matching TRBD1. The germline CDR1 and CDR2 sequences are MNHEY and SVGAGI. The CDR3 totals 14 residues. The J segment lost 1 base and the V segment lost 6 bases, leaving 2 bases of the junction unmatched. The CDR3 is CASSWDRGNTEAFF. In nucleotides, the CDR3 is TGTGCCAGCAGCTGGGACAGGGGGAACACTGAAGCTTTCTTT.

The CDR3 DNA sequence: TGTGCCAGCAGCGCCGGGCCCTCAGGCACTGAAGCTTTCTTT. Its protein is CASSAGPSGTEAFF. The chain uses TRBV7-9 and TRBJ1-1; D gene uncertain. CDR1 is SEHNR and CDR2 is FQNEAQ in the germline V gene (reference sequence). Trimming removed 5 bases at V and 4 bases at J, with 14 bases between. The CDR3 spans 14 residues. The whole variable domain, remainder taken from reference TRBV7-9 and TRBJ1-1, is DTGVSQNPRHKITKRGQNVTFRCDPISEHNRLYWYRQTLGQGPEFLTYFQNEAQLEKSRLLSDRFSAERPKGSFSTLEIQRTEQGDSAMYLCASSAGPSGTEAFFGQGTRLTVV.

This chain links TRBV29-1 with TRBJ2-1, with D perhaps matching TRBD2 (6 bases). The CDR3 extends over 15 amino acids. Germline V gene data show CDR1 as SQVTM and CDR2 as ANQGSEA. Trimming cost V 3 bases and J 7 bases, with 19 bases left between them. The CDR3 loop reads CSVERQGRGGNEQFF. CDR3 DNA sequence: TGCAGCGTTGAGAGGCAGGGTCGAGGAGGGAATGAGCAGTTCTTC.

This clonotype was seen at least ten times. V gene TRBV4-2 combines with J gene TRBJ2-2; the match to TRBD2 covers 10 bases. This CDR3 contains 17 residues. The V gene end was trimmed by 1 base and the J gene end by 0 bases; junction bases not matched to a gene: 2. Looked up from germline, CDR1 is LGHNA and CDR2 is YNFKEQ. The CDR3 region is CASSQASGGANTGELFF. In DNA, the CDR3 is TGTGCCAGCAGCCAAGCTAGCGGGGGAGCGAACACCGGGGAGCTGTTTTTT.

This clonotype was seen a handful of times. The chain recombines TRBV20-1 with TRBJ2-1, with 9 positions matching TRBD1. The CDR3 consists of 15 residues. Germline trimming cut 0 bases from V and 9 bases from J; bases unmatched to any gene: 9. Germline V gene lookup returns CDR1 DFQATT and CDR2 SNEGSKA (reference sequence). DNA for the CDR3: TGCAGTGCTAGAGATTGGACAGGGGCCCAAGGTGAGCAGTTCTTC. This sequence encodes CSARDWTGAQGEQFF.

This chain joins TRBV12-3 or TRBV12-4 and TRBJ1-2; a possible D gene is TRBD1 (6 bases). V was trimmed by 5 bases and J by 4 bases, leaving 14 bases between them. There are 14 residues in the CDR3. The chain's CDR3 is CASSPVRQVYGYTF. CDR3 DNA: TGTGCCAGCAGTCCCGTTCGACAGGTCTATGGCTACACCTTC.

This clonotype was observed many times. The chain is built from TRBV11-2 and TRBJ2-7; D is uncertain. CDR3 size: 15 residues. Trimming stripped 1 base from V and 2 bases from J, with 12 bases between. The germline V gene encodes CDR1 SGHAT and CDR2 FQNNGV. The CDR3 DNA follows: TGTGCCAGCAGCTTAGGGCCCACATTTACCTACGAGCAGTACTTC. Translation: CASSLGPTFTYEQYF.

In this sample, this clonotype turned up many times. This chain links TRBV5-1 with TRBJ1-1; D gene ambiguous. V shed 1 base and J shed 1 base, with 8 bases lying between them. Germline assignment: CDR1 SGHRS and CDR2 YFSETQ. The CDR3 is 14 residues long. CDR3 nucleotides: TGCGCCAGCAGCTTGTGGGCGGAGAACACTGAAGCTTTCTTT. It specifies CASSLWAENTEAFF.